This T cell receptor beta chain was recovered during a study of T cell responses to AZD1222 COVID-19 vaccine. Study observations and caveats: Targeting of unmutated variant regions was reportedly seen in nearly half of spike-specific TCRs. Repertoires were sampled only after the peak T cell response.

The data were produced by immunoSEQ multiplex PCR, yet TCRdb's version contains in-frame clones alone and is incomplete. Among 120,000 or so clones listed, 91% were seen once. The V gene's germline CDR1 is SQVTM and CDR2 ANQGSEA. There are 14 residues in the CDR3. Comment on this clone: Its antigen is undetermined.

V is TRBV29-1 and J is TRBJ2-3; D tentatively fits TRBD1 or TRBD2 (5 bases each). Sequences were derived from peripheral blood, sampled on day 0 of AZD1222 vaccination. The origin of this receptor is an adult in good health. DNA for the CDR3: TGCACTGCCCTACTGGGGGAGAGAACAGATACGCAGTATTTT. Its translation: CTALLGERTDTQYF.